Below, 31 T cell receptor beta chains from the same sample are listed, as sequenced in a study of glioma-infiltrating T cells after dendritic cell vaccination. Stated time point: after dendritic cell vaccination, including at tumor progression/relapse. This table comes from immunoSEQ multiplex PCR, and its TCRdb copy is limited to in-frame clones, with some not included. Of tens of thousands of clones detected, 85% appear once; the ten largest clones hold roughly 10%. Specimen: blood, collected after dendritic cell vaccination. The receptors stem from a human donor with glioblastoma.

This rearrangement joins TRBV6-5 to TRBJ1-1; D might be TRBD1 (5 bases). This CDR3 contains 15 residues. Germline-derived CDR1 and CDR2 are MNHEY and SVGAGI. Trimming removed 6 bases from V and 6 bases from J, with 20 bases in between. The CDR3 protein is CASSRNRGGRSEAFF. The CDR3 DNA is TGTGCCAGCAGCCGGAACCGGGGGGGAAGGTCTGAAGCTTTCTTT.

This CDR3 is CASSLGASEETQYF. CDR3 sequence (DNA): TGTGCCAGCAGCTTAGGGGCGTCGGAAGAGACCCAGTACTTC. The rearrangement links TRBV9 to TRBJ2-5; perhaps TRBD1 as D (5 bases). The CDR3 length is 14 residues. CDR1 and CDR2 (germline): SGDLS, YYNGEE. Trimming left V 4 bases short and J 3 bases short, with 13 bases between.

This chain uses TRBV7-9 with TRBJ2-7; 8 nucleotides line up with TRBD1. Germline loops: CDR1 SEHNR, CDR2 FQNEAQ (reference sequence). V lost 5 bases, J lost 1 base, and 7 bases stayed unmatched. The CDR3 totals 15 residues. CDR3 DNA: TGTGCCAGCAGCCCAGGACAGGGTTCATCCTACGAGCAGTACTTC. This translates into CASSPGQGSSYEQYF.

V gene TRBV28 combines with J gene TRBJ1-1; D remains ambiguous. V lost 2 bases to trimming and J lost 1 base, with 11 bases between them. Looked up from germline, CDR1 is MDHEN and CDR2 is SYDVKM. The CDR3 length is 15 residues. The CDR3 spells CASSLGQPPNTEAFF. In nucleotides, the CDR3 is TGTGCCAGCAGTTTAGGGCAGCCTCCGAACACTGAAGCTTTCTTT.

The chain joins TRBV25-1 to TRBJ1-4, with a tentative D call TRBD1 (6 bases). The CDR3 sequence is 14 residues long. CDR1 is MGHDK, CDR2 SYGVNS, per germline. V was clipped by 4 bases and J by 2 bases, with 8 bases between them. The CDR3 DNA is TGTGCCAGCAGTGGGGGGCCCACTAATGAAAAACTGTTTTTT. Protein: CASSGGPTNEKLFF.

This chain joins TRBV11-1 and TRBJ1-4, with D uncertain. Germline CDR1 and CDR2: SGHAT and FQDESV (reference sequence). Trimming cost V 3 bases and J 1 base, with 6 bases left between them. This CDR3 region has 14 residues. The CDR3 nucleotides are TGTGCCAGCAGCTTTCGAGGAACTAATGAAAAACTGTTTTTT. Translated, it gives CASSFRGTNEKLFF.

CDR3 in amino acids: CASSPPGAHGDEQFF. The CDR3 region has the DNA TGTGCCAGTAGTCCCCCAGGGGCCCATGGGGATGAGCAGTTCTTC. The gene calls are TRBV19 and TRBJ2-1; maybe TRBD1 (6 bases). The CDR3 runs 15 residues. Germline loops: CDR1 LNHDA, CDR2 SQIVND (reference sequence). V was pared by 5 bases and J by 8 bases, with 19 bases between.

This clone was picked up a small number of times. The CDR3 region is CASSEGTGWTDTQYF. The CDR3 coding sequence is TGTGCCAGCAGTGAGGGGACAGGGTGGACAGATACGCAGTATTTT. The chain has TRBV25-1 and TRBJ2-3, with 9 bases identical to TRBD1. Germline V gene lookup returns CDR1 MGHDK and CDR2 SYGVNS. Germline trimming cut 3 bases from V and 3 bases from J; bases unmatched to any gene: 4. The CDR3 extends over 15 amino acids.

The rearrangement joins TRBV15 to TRBJ2-7; TRBD1 is a possible D gene (6 bases). Germline V gene data show CDR1 as LNHNV and CDR2 as YYDKDF (reference sequence). The V end lost 7 bases, the J end lost 6 bases, and 19 bases lay between the germline ends. The CDR3 has 14 residues. The chain's CDR3 is CATTAPGRGGEQYF. The CDR3 DNA is TGTGCCACCACGGCTCCGGGACGAGGGGGCGAGCAGTACTTC.

This clone was observed a handful of times. The chain recombines TRBV7-9 with TRBJ2-3; 7 bases are shared with TRBD1. Unmatched junction bases numbered 4, after V lost 2 bases and J lost 2 bases. The CDR3 consists of 15 residues. Germline values: CDR1 SEHNR, CDR2 FQNEAQ (reference sequence). CDR3 coding DNA: TGTGCCAGCAGCTTACGGGACAGCGCCACAGATACGCAGTATTTT. It yields the protein CASSLRDSATDTQYF.

The chain is built from TRBV6-1 and TRBJ2-6, with 7 bases that match TRBD2. The CDR3 runs 17 residues. The germline CDR1 and CDR2 sequences are MNHNS and SASEGT. V shed 2 bases, J shed 2 bases, and the junction held 6 bases outside the gene matches. The CDR3 sequence is CASSELRRGAGANVLTF. DNA for the CDR3: TGTGCCAGCAGTGAACTCCGACGGGGGGCTGGGGCCAACGTCCTGACTTTC.

The chain is built from TRBV5-1 and TRBJ2-3; 10 nucleotides align to TRBD2. CDR1 is SGHRS and CDR2 is YFSETQ in the germline V gene. V shed 6 bases, J shed 0 bases, and the junction held 13 bases outside the gene matches. CDR3 length: 18 residues. The CDR3 region is CASTPRVAGGPSTDTQYF. As DNA, the CDR3 is TGCGCCAGCACCCCCCGGGTAGCGGGGGGTCCTAGCACAGATACGCAGTATTTT.

The chain uses TRBV10-3 and TRBJ1-1, with unresolved D. The V end lost 10 bases, the J end lost 1 base, and 4 bases lay between the germline ends. Germline loops: CDR1 ENHRY, CDR2 SYGVKD. The CDR3 contains 10 residues. CDR3 sequence: CATGNTEAFF. CDR3 in DNA: TGTGCCACAGGGAACACTGAAGCTTTCTTT.

This clone occurred once. The V and J genes are TRBV4-3 and TRBJ1-4; the D is unclear. CDR3 length: 16 residues. Trimming stripped 0 bases from V and 0 bases from J, with 8 bases between. Germline CDR1 and CDR2: LGHNA and YSLEER. Here the CDR3 reads CASSQDWRATNEKLFF. The CDR3 nucleotides read TGCGCCAGCAGCCAAGATTGGAGAGCAACTAATGAAAAACTGTTTTTT.

The chain carries TRBV15 and TRBJ1-1, with unresolved D. Germline V CDR1 and CDR2: LNHNV, YYDKDF (reference sequence). This CDR3 is 15 amino acids long. V was shortened by 1 base and J by 1 base, with 10 bases between the two germline ends. CDR3 coding DNA: TGTGCCACCAGCAGAGGCTACGGGTCGAACACTGAAGCTTTCTTT. Encoded protein: CATSRGYGSNTEAFF.

The chain is built from TRBV18 and TRBJ1-2; D is unclear. The CDR3 spans 13 residues. Germline values: CDR1 KGHSH, CDR2 LQKENI. The V end lost 2 bases, the J end lost 4 bases, and 8 bases lay between the germline ends. CDR3 sequence (DNA): TGTGCCAGCTCACCAGAGGTACCCTATGGCTACACCTTC. Its translation is CASSPEVPYGYTF.

CDR3 in DNA: TGTGCCAGCAGCTCATGGGAGGCCTACGAGCAGTACTTC. This codes for CASSSWEAYEQYF. This rearrangement joins TRBV7-2 to TRBJ2-7, with D possibly TRBD2 on 6 matching bases. Germline CDR1 and CDR2: SGHTA and FQGNSA. The CDR3 consists of 13 residues. V shed 4 bases and J shed 2 bases, with 9 bases lying between them.

The chain recombines TRBV13 with TRBJ2-3, with D maybe TRBD2 (5 bases). V was pared by 5 bases and J by 1 base, with 16 bases between. The CDR3 is made up of 16 amino acids. CDR1 is PRHDT, CDR2 FYEKMQ, per germline (reference sequence). CDR3 coding DNA: TGTGCCAGCAGCAAAAGACGGACGGAGGGCACAGATACGCAGTATTTT. It encodes CASSKRRTEGTDTQYF.

The chain has TRBV5-4 and TRBJ1-4, with D hard to call. Trimming removed 2 bases from V and 4 bases from J, with 6 bases in between. Germline V gene data show CDR1 as SGHNT and CDR2 as YYREEE (reference sequence). CDR3 size: 13 residues. As DNA, the CDR3 is TGTGCCAGCAGCTTATCTGTTAATGAAAAACTGTTTTTT. Translating gives CASSLSVNEKLFF. The whole variable domain, remainder taken from reference TRBV5-4 and TRBJ1-4, is ETGVTQSPTHLIKTRGQQVTLRCSSQSGHNTVSWYQQALGQGPQFIFQYYREEENGRGNFPPRFSGLQFPNYSSELNVNALELDDSALYLCASSLSVNEKLFFGSGTQLSVL.

The chain uses TRBV6-5 and TRBJ1-5, with D uncertain. The CDR3 is 13 residues long. Germline V gene data show CDR1 as MNHEY and CDR2 as SVGAGI. V was trimmed by 7 bases and J by 0 bases, leaving 7 bases between them. In nucleotides, the CDR3 is TGTGCCAGCACACAGAATAGCAATCAGCCCCAGCATTTT. It translates to CASTQNSNQPQHF.

The V gene is TRBV30, the J gene TRBJ2-5; TRBD1 is a possible D gene (5 bases). Germline loops: CDR1 GTSNPN, CDR2 SVGIG (reference sequence). The CDR3 is 13 amino acids. With 6 bases removed from V and 3 bases from J, the gap between germline ends came to 14 bases. CDR3 protein: CACPSPREETQYF. The CDR3, as DNA: TGTGCCTGTCCTTCGCCCAGGGAAGAGACCCAGTACTTC. The variable domain in full, completed from reference TRBV30 and TRBJ2-5, reads SQTIHQWPATLVQPVGSPLSLECTVEGTSNPNLYWYRQAAGRGLQLLFYSVGIGQISSEVPQNLSASRPQDRQFILSSKKLLLSDSGFYLCACPSPREETQYFGPGTRLLVL.

The V and J genes are TRBV7-9 and TRBJ1-3; possible D gene TRBD1, 6 bases. Trimming took off 5 bases at V and 1 base at J, with 12 bases between the two ends. Germline CDR1 SEHNR, CDR2 FQNEAQ (reference sequence). The CDR3 covers 15 residues. Written as DNA, the CDR3 is TGTGCCAGCAGCCGACTTCAGGGGTCTGGAAACACCATATATTTT. This sequence encodes CASSRLQGSGNTIYF.

The V gene is TRBV6-6, the J gene TRBJ2-3; TRBD2 matches at 8 bases. The germline V gene has CDR1 MNHNY and CDR2 SVGAGI (reference sequence). Trimming cost V 6 bases and J 5 bases; bases outside gene matches: 10. The CDR3 sequence is 15 residues long. CDR3 residues: CASREHGGALDTQYF. Written as DNA, the CDR3 is TGTGCCAGCAGAGAACACGGGGGGGCGTTAGATACGCAGTATTTT.

The chain carries TRBV9 and TRBJ2-7; maybe TRBD2 (5 bases). Germline V gene lookup returns CDR1 SGDLS and CDR2 YYNGEE. This CDR3 comprises 14 residues. Trimming shortened V by 0 bases and J by 2 bases, and 9 bases separated the two germline ends. DNA for the CDR3: TGTGCCAGCAGCGTAGGTAGAGGGACCTACGAGCAGTACTTC. Its protein is CASSVGRGTYEQYF.

This chain uses TRBV7-3 with TRBJ1-2; the match to TRBD1 covers 10 bases. The CDR3 runs to 13 residues. V lost 2 bases and J lost 8; bases outside the gene matches: 2. Germline CDR1 is SGHTA and CDR2 is FQGTGA. Written as DNA, the CDR3 is TGTGCCAGCAGCTTAGGGACAGGGGACGGCTACACCTTC. As protein: CASSLGTGDGYTF. The full variable domain, completed using reference TRBV7-3 and TRBJ1-2, is GAGVSQTPSNKVTEKGKYVELRCDPISGHTALYWYRQSLGQGPEFLIYFQGTGAADDSGLPNDRFFAVRPEGSVSTLKIQRTERGDSAVYLCASSLGTGDGYTFGSGTRLTVV.

The genes are TRBV5-1 and TRBJ2-5, with D perhaps TRBD2 (5 bases). The CDR3 consists of 14 residues. Trimming left V 6 bases short and J 0 bases short, with 12 bases between. Germline CDR1 SGHRS, CDR2 YFSETQ. The CDR3 DNA reads TGCGCCAGCAAAATGGGCGGGTACCAAGAGACCCAGTACTTC. Protein: CASKMGGYQETQYF.

This chain uses TRBV7-9 with TRBJ1-5; D gene uncertain. The germline gives CDR1 SEHNR, CDR2 FQNEAQ (reference sequence). The CDR3 consists of 13 residues. With 5 bases removed from V and 1 base from J, the gap between germline ends came to 6 bases. The CDR3 is CASSQNSNQPQHF. The CDR3 nucleotides are TGTGCCAGCAGCCAGAACAGCAATCAGCCCCAGCATTTT.

CDR3 sequence: CASTSGGTYEQYF. The CDR3 DNA sequence: TGTGCCAGCACCTCGGGCGGGACCTACGAGCAGTACTTC. The genes are TRBV6-1 and TRBJ2-7; weak D call: TRBD2 (6 bases). V was trimmed by 7 bases and J by 2 bases, leaving 12 bases between them. The CDR3 consists of 13 residues. CDR1 MNHNS and CDR2 SASEGT come from the germline V gene.

The V call is TRBV7-2, the J call TRBJ2-1; 10 bases are shared with TRBD2. The J segment lost 0 bases and the V segment lost 5 bases, leaving 1 base of the junction unmatched. This CDR3 is 15 amino acids long. CDR1 SGHTA and CDR2 FQGNSA come from the germline V gene. The CDR3, as DNA: TGTGCCAGCAGCCAGCGGGGGGGCTCCTACAATGAGCAGTTCTTC. It translates to CASSQRGGSYNEQFF.

The rearrangement links TRBV4-3 to TRBJ1-1; D not certain. The germline gives CDR1 LGHNA, CDR2 YSLEER. Trimming left V 0 bases short and J 0 bases short, with 8 bases between. CDR3 length: 15 residues. The CDR3 here is CASSQDRGMNTEAFF. The CDR3 nucleotides read TGCGCCAGCAGCCAAGATCGAGGTATGAACACTGAAGCTTTCTTT.

The V call is TRBV11-1, the J call TRBJ2-3, with 7 positions matching TRBD2. Germline-derived CDR1 and CDR2 are SGHAT and FQDESV (reference sequence). With V trimmed by 6 bases and J by 4 bases, 4 bases remained unmatched. This CDR3 has 13 residues. DNA of the CDR3: TGTGCCAGCAGGGGAGGGTTTCCAGATACGCAGTATTTT. Its translation: CASRGGFPDTQYF.